This T cell receptor beta chain was documented in a study of monozygotic twins with inflammatory bowel disease. The study, taken as a whole, reports: The authors could not tell different T cell subtypes apart. Twins with IBD were found to have lower TCRbeta diversity (inverse Simpson) than healthy co-twins.

Germline CDR1 reads LNHNV; CDR2 reads YYDKDF (reference sequence). The CDR3 is 17 amino acids. Turning to this clonotype: Its target is unknown.

Researchers isolated total RNA from whole blood without sorting T cells. Both TCRalpha and TCRbeta cDNA were subjected to two nested PCRs lasting roughly 15 and 9 cycles. TCRdb re-called the 5' RACE reads and shows each CDR3 protein once, DNA omitted. This repertoire includes approximately 330,000 distinct CDR3 sequences. This chain uses TRBV15 with TRBJ2-1; TCRdb selects TRBD1, and the lack of DNA leaves this call unchecked. This clonotype was sampled from a human donor with ulcerative colitis or Crohn's disease, or a healthy co-twin of an affected twin (not recorded which). Sequenced input: blood. The CDR3 loop is CATSRVLNWGAYNEQFF.